This T cell receptor (beta chain) comes out of a study of blood T cell repertoires in COVID-19. Whole-study context: The United States, Italy and Spain supplied acute and convalescent COVID-19 samples. In each case, the material was cDNA or gDNA derived from T cells, B-cell-depleted T cells, or PBMCs.

Categorization into cohorts depended on clinical history that participants reported. The assay was immunoSEQ multiplex PCR, and TCRdb's table has in-frame clones only and misses some. The sample consists of 200,000 to 250,000 clones, approximately 86% of them appearing once. The specimen sequenced was PBMCs or T cells enriched from blood (not recorded which). The receptor's source is a woman under 40 who had been exposed to COVID-19.

The CDR3 DNA sequence: TGTGCCAGCAGTTTACATGGCTACGAGCAGTACTTC. Its translation: CASSLHGYEQYF. The rearrangement uses TRBV6-6 and TRBJ2-7; D not certain. The CDR3 covers 12 residues. Trimming cost V 4 bases and J 3 bases, with 7 bases left between them. CDR1 and CDR2 from the germline V gene are MNHNY and SVGAGI (reference sequence).